This T cell receptor (beta chain) was obtained from a study of T cells in Graves' hyperthyroidism and ophthalmopathy. About the research overall: Peripheral blood draws took place at initial diagnosis, ahead of any treatment. General study findings and limits: A median roughly six months before onset, the model predicted ophthalmopathy.

Researchers took RNA transcripts and amplified the TCR beta CDR3 regions from them. Carried out on the TCR CDR3, a first-round RT-PCR used the HTBI primer set. MiXCR, applied by TCRdb to the multiplex PCR reads, yields one record per CDR3 protein. The repertoire holds about half a million distinct CDR3 sequences, with approximately 23% as singletons. The study excluded patients with uncontrolled infection, other autoimmune disease, pregnancy or lactation. About this clonotype: The antigen is not known.

The clonotype comes from a woman in her sixties or seventies with Graves' ophthalmopathy. Sequencing input: blood.

CDR3 in amino acids: CASSGREGEETQYF. For the CDR3, the DNA is TGTGCCAGCTCGGGGCGGGAGGGTGAAGAGACCCAGTACTTC. This chain uses TRBV6-7 with TRBJ2-5; the match to TRBD2 covers 9 bases. TRBV6-7 counts as an open reading frame of uncertain function. Unmatched junction bases numbered 7, after V lost 8 bases and J lost 3 bases. This CDR3 region has 14 residues.